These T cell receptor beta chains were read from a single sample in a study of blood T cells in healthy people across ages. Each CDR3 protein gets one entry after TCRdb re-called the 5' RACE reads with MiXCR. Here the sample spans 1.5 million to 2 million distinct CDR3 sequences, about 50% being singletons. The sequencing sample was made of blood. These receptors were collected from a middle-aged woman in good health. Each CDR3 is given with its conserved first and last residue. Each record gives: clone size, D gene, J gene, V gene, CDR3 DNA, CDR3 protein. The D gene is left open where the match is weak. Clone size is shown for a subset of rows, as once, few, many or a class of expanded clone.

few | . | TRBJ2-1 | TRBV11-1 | TGTGCCAGCAGCAAGGGGGCAAGGACTAGTCCCTACAATGAGCAGTTCTTC | CASSKGARTSPYNEQFF
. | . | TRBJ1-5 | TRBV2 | TGTGCCAGCAACCCAGGGGCGGGCCAGCCCCAGCATTTT | CASNPGAGQPQHF
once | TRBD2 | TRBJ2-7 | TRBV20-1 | TGCAGTGCTAGAGATGGCGGGGGGCGCTCCTACGAGCAGTACTTC | CSARDGGGRSYEQYF
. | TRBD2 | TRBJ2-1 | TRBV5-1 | TGCGCCAGCAGCATTTCTAGCGGGGCCAATGAGCAGTTCTTC | CASSISSGANEQFF
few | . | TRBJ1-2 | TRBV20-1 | TGCAGTGCTAGAGATTTCCGGGACATCCACTATGGCTACACCTTC | CSARDFRDIHYGYTF
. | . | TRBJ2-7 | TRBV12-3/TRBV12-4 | TGTGCCAGCAGTTTAGTTTACTTCAGGCACGAGCAGTACTTC | CASSLVYFRHEQYF
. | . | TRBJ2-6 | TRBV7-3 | TGTGCCAGCAGCTTAAGGCAGGGCGTGACCAACGTCCTGACTTTC | CASSLRQGVTNVLTF
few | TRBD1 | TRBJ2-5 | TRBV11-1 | TGTGCCAGCAGCATACCTCAGGGGGCAGGGAGGGAGACCCAGTACTTC | CASSIPQGAGRETQYF
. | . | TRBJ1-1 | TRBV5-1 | TGCGCCGGCAGCTTGGAAGGGAGTACTGAAGCTTTCTTT | CAGSLEGSTEAFF
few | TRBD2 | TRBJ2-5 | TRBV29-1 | TGCAGCGTTGAAAACGTAGATGGGGGGGGGGAGACCCAGTACTTC | CSVENVDGGGETQYF
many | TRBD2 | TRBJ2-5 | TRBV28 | TGTGCTAGCAGTAGCGGGGGGGCCCGAGAGACCCAGTACTTC | CASSSGGARETQYF
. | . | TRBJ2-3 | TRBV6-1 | TGTGCCAGCAGTCGGGACGGGTGGAACACAGATACGCAGTATTTT | CASSRDGWNTDTQYF
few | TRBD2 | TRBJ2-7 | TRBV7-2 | TGTGCCAGCAGCTTAGCGAGCACTAGCGGGGCCCGCTACGAGCAGTACTTC | CASSLASTSGARYEQYF
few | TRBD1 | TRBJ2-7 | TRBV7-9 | TGTGCCAGCAGCCAGGGACAGGGGTTCCACGAGCAGTACTTC | CASSQGQGFHEQYF
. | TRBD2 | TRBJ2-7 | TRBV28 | TGTGCCAGCAGCAGGACTAGCGGGGGGGATATAGACGAGCAGTACTTC | CASSRTSGGDIDEQYF
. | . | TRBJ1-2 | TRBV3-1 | TGTGCCAGCAGCCAAGATGGGAACCTAAGGAACTATGGCTACACCTTC | CASSQDGNLRNYGYTF
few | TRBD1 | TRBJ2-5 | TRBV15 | TGTGCCACCAGCAGTGGACAGGAGGAACAAGAGACCCAGTACTTC | CATSSGQEEQETQYF
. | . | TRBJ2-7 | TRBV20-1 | TGCAGTGCTAGGGCTTCCGGGTTCCCCTACGAGCAGTACTTC | CSARASGFPYEQYF
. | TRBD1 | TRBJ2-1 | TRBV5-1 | TGCGCCAGCAGCTTGGCACTTTCCGGGACAGGGAATGAGCAGTTCTTC | CASSLALSGTGNEQFF
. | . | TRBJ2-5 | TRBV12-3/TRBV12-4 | TGTGCCAGCAGTTTATTGAGTTTACCGTACTTC | CASSLLSLPYF
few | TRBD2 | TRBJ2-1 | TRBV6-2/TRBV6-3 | TGTGCCAGCAGTTACTCGGGGGGACTAGCGGGGACCTTCTACAATGAGCAGTTCTTC | CASSYSGGLAGTFYNEQFF
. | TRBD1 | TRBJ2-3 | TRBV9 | TGTGCCAGCAGCCCCCCGACAGGGGTATCAGATACGCGGTATTTT | CASSPPTGVSDTRYF
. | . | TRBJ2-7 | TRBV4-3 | TGCGCCAGCAGCCAAGGAGTAGGGGATCCCTACAATGAGCAGTACTTC | CASSQGVGDPYNEQYF
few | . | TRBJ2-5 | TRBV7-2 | TGTGCCAGCAGCCCCCAGGCGGGCCGAGAGACCCAGTACTTC | CASSPQAGRETQYF
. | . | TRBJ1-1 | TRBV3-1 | TGTGCCAGCAGCCAAGAGTTCGTGGGCAGGGTGGTTACTGAGGCTTTCTTT | CASSQEFVGRVVTEAFF
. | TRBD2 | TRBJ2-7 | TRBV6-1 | TGTGCCAGCAGTGCTGTAGCGGGGGGTACCTACGAGCAGTACTTC | CASSAVAGGTYEQYF
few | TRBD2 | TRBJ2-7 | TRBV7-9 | TGTGCCAGCAGCTTACCCCCAGCGGGGGGAAAGAACGAGCAGTACTTC | CASSLPPAGGKNEQYF
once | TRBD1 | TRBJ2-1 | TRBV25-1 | TGTGCCAGCAGTGATTTTGTACAGGGGGCCTCCTACAATGAGCAGTTCTTC | CASSDFVQGASYNEQFF
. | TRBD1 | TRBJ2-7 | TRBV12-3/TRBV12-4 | TGTGCCAGCAGTTTGCGTGGACAGGGCAAAGGTGGGGGGCCAAGCTACGAGCAGTACTTC | CASSLRGQGKGGGPSYEQYF
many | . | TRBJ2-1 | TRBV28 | TGTGCCAGCAGTCAATCCGGGACTCACAATGAGCAGTTCTTC | CASSQSGTHNEQFF
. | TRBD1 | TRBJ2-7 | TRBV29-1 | TGCAGCGTTGGGCCGGGACAGTTTTACGAGCAGTACTTC | CSVGPGQFYEQYF
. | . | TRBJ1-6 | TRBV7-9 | TGTGCCAGCAGCTTACCCGTGGATTCACCCCTCCACTTT | CASSLPVDSPLHF
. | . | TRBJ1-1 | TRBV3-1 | TGTGCCAGCAGCCAAGAAGGTAGGCGGAACACTGAAGCTTTCTTT | CASSQEGRRNTEAFF
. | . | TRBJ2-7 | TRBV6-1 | TGTGCCAGCAACCCAACCATCCGACAGTACCCCTCCTACGAGCAGTACTTC | CASNPTIRQYPSYEQYF
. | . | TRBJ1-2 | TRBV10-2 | TGCGCCAGCAGTGAACCACAGGAAGCTAACTATGGCTACACCTTC | CASSEPQEANYGYTF
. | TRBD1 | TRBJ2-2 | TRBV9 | TGTGCCAGCAGCGTTACAGGGGGGCAAACCGGGGAGCTGTTTTTT | CASSVTGGQTGELFF
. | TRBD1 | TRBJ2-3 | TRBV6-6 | TGTGCCAGCAGCTACCGGACAGGGGGCTACACAGATACGCAGTATTTT | CASSYRTGGYTDTQYF
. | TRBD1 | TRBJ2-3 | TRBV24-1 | TGTGCCACCAGTGATGCCGGACAGGGGGCGGTAGATACGCAGTATTTT | CATSDAGQGAVDTQYF
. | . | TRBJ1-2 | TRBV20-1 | TGCAGTGCTAGAGGTGGGGGGGAAAGAAATTTGTTGGGCTACACCTTC | CSARGGGERNLLGYTF
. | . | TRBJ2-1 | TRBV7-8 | TGTGCCAGCAGCTTAGCCATCACGGGCTACAATGAGCAGTTCTTC | CASSLAITGYNEQFF
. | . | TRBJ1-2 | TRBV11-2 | TGTGCCAGCAGCTTATATGGGGTGGGGCGGCCAGGGAGTGGCTACACCTTC | CASSLYGVGRPGSGYTF
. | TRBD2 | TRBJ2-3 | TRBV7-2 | TGTGCCAGCAGCCCCCAGTCCGGGACTAGTAGAAGAGATACGCAGTATTTT | CASSPQSGTSRRDTQYF